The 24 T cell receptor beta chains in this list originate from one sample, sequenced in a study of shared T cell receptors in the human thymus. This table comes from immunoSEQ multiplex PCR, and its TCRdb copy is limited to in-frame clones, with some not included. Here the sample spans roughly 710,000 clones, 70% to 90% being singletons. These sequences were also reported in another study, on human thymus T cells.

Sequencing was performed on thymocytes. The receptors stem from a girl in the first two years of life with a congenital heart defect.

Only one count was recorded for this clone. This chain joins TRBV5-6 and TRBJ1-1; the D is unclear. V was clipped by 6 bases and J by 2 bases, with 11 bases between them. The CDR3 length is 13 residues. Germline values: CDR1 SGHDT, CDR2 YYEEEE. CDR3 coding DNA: TGTGCCAGCACCAAAAGAAGCAACACTGAAGCTTTCTTT. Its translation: CASTKRSNTEAFF. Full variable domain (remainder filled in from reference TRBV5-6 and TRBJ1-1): DAGVTQSPTHLIKTRGQQVTLRCSPKSGHDTVSWYQQALGQGPQFIFQYYEEEERQRGNFPDRFSGHQFPNYSSELNVNALLLGDSALYLCASTKRSNTEAFFGQGTRLTVV.

CDR3: CASSLSQGPLTEKLFF. For the CDR3, the DNA is TGTGCCAGCTCACTCTCACAGGGGCCGCTGACTGAAAAACTGTTTTTT. The chain has TRBV18 and TRBJ1-4; TRBD1 aligns across 7 bases. Germline-derived CDR1 and CDR2 are KGHSH and LQKENI. The ends lost 4 bases at V and 7 bases at J; junction bases unmatched: 12. The CDR3 totals 16 residues.

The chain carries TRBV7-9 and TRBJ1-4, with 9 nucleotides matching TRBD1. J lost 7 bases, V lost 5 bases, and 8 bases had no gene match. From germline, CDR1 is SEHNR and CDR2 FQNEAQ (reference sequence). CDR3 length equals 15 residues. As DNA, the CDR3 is TGTGCCAGCAGCCGATACAGGGGGCGCATTGAAAAACTGTTTTTT. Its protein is CASSRYRGRIEKLFF. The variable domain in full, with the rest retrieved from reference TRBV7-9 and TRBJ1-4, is DTGVSQNPRHKITKRGQNVTFRCDPISEHNRLYWYRQTLGQGPEFLTYFQNEAQLEKSRLLSDRFSAERPKGSFSTLEIQRTEQGDSAMYLCASSRYRGRIEKLFFGSGTQLSVL.

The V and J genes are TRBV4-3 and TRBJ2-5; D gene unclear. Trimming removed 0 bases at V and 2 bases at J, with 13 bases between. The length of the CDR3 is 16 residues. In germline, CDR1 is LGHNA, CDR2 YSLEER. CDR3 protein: CASSQDSPRRQETQYF. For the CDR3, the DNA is TGCGCCAGCAGCCAAGATTCCCCCCGCAGACAAGAGACCCAGTACTTC.

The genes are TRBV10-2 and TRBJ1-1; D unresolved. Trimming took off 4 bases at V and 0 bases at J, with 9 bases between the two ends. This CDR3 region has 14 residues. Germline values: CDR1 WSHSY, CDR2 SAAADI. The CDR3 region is CASSGPPLNTEAFF. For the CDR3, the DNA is TGCGCCAGCAGTGGGCCACCTTTGAACACTGAAGCTTTCTTT.

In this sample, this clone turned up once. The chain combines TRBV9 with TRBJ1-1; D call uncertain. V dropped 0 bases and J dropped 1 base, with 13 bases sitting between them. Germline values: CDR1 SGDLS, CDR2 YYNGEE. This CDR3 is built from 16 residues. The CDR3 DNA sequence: TGTGCCAGCAGCGTAGAGCCCACGATTACGAACACTGAAGCTTTCTTT. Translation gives CASSVEPTITNTEAFF.

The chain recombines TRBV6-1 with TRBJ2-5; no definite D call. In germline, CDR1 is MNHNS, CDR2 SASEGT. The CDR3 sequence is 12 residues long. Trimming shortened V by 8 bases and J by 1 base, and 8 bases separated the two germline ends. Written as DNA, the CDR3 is TGTGCCAGCCGTCCCCCCCAAGAGACCCAGTACTTC. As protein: CASRPPQETQYF.

The CDR3 coding sequence is TGTGCCAGCAGCGTAGAGGGAGCGGGGTATAGAGATACGCAGTATTTT. This codes for CASSVEGAGYRDTQYF. This chain uses TRBV9 with TRBJ2-3, with TRBD2 matching over 7 bases. The CDR3 consists of 16 residues. Germline CDR1 SGDLS, CDR2 YYNGEE. J was trimmed by 5 bases and V by 0 bases; bases with no gene match: 9. Using reference TRBV9 and TRBJ2-3 for the parts outside the CDR3, the full variable domain is DSGVTQTPKHLITATGQRVTLRCSPRSGDLSVYWYQQSLDQGLQFLIQYYNGEERAKGNILERFSAQQFPDLHSELNLSSLELGDSALYFCASSVEGAGYRDTQYFGPGTRLTVL.

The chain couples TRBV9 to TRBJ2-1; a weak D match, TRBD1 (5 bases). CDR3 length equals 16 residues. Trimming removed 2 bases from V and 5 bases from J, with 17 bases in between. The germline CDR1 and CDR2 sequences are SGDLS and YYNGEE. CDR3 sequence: CASSVMGQLIHNEQFF. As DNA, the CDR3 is TGTGCCAGCAGCGTCATGGGGCAGCTGATTCACAATGAGCAGTTCTTC.

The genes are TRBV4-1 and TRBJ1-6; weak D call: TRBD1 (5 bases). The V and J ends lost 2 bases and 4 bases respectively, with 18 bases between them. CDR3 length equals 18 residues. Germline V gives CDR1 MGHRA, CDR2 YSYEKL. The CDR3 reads CASSQTFQGKNYNSPLHF. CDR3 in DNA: TGCGCCAGCAGCCAAACATTCCAGGGCAAAAATTATAATTCACCCCTCCACTTT.

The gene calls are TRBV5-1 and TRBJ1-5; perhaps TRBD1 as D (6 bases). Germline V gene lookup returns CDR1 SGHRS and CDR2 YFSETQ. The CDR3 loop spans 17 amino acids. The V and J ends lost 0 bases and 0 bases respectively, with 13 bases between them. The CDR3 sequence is CASSLGTAGDSNQPQHF. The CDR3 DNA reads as TGCGCCAGCAGCTTGGGAACGGCAGGGGATAGCAATCAGCCCCAGCATTTT.

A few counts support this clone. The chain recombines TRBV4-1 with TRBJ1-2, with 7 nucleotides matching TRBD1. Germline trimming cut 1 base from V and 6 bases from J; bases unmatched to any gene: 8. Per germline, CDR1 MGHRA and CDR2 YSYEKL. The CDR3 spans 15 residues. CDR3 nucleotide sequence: TGCGCCAGCAGCCAAGCCTCGACAGGGTATAATGGCTACACCTTC. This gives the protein CASSQASTGYNGYTF.

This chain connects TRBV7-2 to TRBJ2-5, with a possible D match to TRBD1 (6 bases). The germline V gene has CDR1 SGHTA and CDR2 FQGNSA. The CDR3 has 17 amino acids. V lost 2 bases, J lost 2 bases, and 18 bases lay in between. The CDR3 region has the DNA TGTGCCAGCAGCTTATGGGGGCCCGCACCTCGACAAGAGACCCAGTACTTC. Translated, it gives CASSLWGPAPRQETQYF.

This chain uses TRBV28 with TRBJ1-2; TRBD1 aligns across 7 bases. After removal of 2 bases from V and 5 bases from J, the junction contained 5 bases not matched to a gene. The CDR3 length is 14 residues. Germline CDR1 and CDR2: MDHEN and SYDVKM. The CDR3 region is CASSLLQGQYGYTF. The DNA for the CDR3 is TGTGCCAGCAGTTTACTACAGGGGCAGTATGGCTACACCTTC.

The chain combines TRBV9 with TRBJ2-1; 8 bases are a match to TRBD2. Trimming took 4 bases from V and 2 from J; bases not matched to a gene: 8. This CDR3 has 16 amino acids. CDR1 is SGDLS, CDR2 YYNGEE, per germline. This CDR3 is CASSLRAGATYNEQFF. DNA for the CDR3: TGTGCCAGCAGCCTTCGAGCGGGGGCTACCTACAATGAGCAGTTCTTC.

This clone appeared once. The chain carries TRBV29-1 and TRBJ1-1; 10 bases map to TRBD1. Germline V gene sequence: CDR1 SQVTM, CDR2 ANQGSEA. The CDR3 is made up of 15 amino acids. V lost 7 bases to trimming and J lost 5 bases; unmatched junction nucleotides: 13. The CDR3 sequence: CSDHDRGRGETEAFF. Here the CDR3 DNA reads TGCAGCGACCATGACAGGGGGCGAGGGGAAACTGAAGCTTTCTTT.

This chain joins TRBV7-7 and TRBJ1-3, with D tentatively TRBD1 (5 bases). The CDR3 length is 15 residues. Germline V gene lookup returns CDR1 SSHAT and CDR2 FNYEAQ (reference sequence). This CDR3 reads CASPWGYTTGNTIYF. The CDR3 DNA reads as TGTGCTAGTCCCTGGGGCTATACGACTGGAAACACCATATATTTT.

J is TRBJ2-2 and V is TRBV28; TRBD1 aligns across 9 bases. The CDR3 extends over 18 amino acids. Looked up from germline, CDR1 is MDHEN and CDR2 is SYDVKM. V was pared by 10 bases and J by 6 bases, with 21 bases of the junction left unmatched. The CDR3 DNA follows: TGTGCCATCTCTCATTCTCTCCCGACAGGGGGTTCAGCCGGGGAGCTGTTTTTT. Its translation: CAISHSLPTGGSAGELFF.

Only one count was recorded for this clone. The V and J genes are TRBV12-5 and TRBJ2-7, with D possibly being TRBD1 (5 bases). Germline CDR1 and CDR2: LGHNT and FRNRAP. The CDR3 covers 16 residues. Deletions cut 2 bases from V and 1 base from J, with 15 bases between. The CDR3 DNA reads TGTGCTAGTGGTTTGAATACACCTCCAGGGTCCTACGAGCAGTACTTC. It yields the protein CASGLNTPPGSYEQYF.

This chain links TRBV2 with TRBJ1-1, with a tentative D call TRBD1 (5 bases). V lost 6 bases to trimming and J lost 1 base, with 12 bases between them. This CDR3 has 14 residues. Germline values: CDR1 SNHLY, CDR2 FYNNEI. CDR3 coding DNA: TGTGCCAGCAGCCATCGGGGGAAGAACACTGAAGCTTTCTTT. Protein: CASSHRGKNTEAFF. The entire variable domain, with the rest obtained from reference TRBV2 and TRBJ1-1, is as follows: EPEVTQTPSHQVTQMGQEVILRCVPISNHLYFYWYRQILGQKVEFLVSFYNNEISEKSEIFDDQFSVERPDGSNFTLKIRSTKLEDSAMYFCASSHRGKNTEAFFGQGTRLTVV.

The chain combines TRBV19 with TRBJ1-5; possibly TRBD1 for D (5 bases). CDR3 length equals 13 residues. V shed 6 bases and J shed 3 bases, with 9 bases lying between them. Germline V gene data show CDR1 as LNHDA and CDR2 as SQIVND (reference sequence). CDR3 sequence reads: CASSSGDNQPQHF. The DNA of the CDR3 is TGTGCCAGTAGCTCGGGGGACAATCAGCCCCAGCATTTT.

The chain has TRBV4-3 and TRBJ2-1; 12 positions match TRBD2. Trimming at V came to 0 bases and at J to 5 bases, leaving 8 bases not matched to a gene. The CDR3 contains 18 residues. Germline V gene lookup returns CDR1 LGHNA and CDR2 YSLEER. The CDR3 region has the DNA TGCGCCAGCAGCCAAGAACTAGCGGGGGGCCCGATGCACAATGAGCAGTTCTTC. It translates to CASSQELAGGPMHNEQFF.

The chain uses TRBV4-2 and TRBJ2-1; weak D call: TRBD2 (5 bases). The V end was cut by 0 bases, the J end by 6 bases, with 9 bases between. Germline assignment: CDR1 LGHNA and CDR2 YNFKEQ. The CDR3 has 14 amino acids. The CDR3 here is CASSQDLASNEQFF. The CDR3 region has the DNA TGTGCCAGCAGCCAAGATCTAGCTTCCAATGAGCAGTTCTTC.

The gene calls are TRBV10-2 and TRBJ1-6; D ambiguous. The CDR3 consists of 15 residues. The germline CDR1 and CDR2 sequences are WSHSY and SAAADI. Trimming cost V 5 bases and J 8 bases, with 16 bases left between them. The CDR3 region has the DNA TGCGCCAGCAGTAGGAAACTGCGGGAGGATTCACCCCTCCACTTT. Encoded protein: CASSRKLREDSPLHF.